The present TCR beta chain was sequenced within a study of control samples from healthy donors and cancer patients. TCRdb keeps only in-frame clones here, not all; method: immunoSEQ multiplex PCR. This sample has about 150,000 clones, with approximately 94% found just once. The junction had 9 bases not matched to a gene; V was cut back by 2 bases and J by 6 bases. The CDR3 runs 15 residues. Germline assignment: CDR1 LGHDT and CDR2 YNNKEL (reference sequence). The gene calls are TRBV3-1 (or the pseudogene TRBV3-2) and TRBJ1-1, with TRBD1 identical over 7 bases. The source is a woman younger than 30 in good health. Sequenced material: blood. As DNA, the CDR3 is TGTGCCAGCAGCCAACTACAGGGGCGAGGGTCTGAAGCTTTCTTT. Encoded protein: CASSQLQGRGSEAFF.